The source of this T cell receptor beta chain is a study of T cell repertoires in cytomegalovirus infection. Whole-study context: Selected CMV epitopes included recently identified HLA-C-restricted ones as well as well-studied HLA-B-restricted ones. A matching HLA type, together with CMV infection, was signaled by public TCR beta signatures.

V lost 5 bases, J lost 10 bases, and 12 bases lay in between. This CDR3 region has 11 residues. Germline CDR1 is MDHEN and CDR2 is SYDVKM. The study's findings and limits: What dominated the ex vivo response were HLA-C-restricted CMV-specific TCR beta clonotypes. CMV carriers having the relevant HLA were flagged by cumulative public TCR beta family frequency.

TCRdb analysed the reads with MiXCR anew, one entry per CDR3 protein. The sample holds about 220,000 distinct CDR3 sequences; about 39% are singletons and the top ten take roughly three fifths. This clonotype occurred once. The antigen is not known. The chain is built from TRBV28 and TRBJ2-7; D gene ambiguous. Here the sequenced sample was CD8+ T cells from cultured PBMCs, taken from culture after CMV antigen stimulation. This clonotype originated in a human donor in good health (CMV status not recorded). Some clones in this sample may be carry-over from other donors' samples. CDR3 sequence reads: CASSATAKQYF. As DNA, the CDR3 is TGTGCCAGCAGTGCGACGGCCAAACAGTACTTC.